A single sample gave rise to the 2 T cell receptor beta chains below, sequenced in a study of shared clonotypes between healthy human individuals. Produced via immunoSEQ multiplex PCR; TCRdb's table is partial and in-frame only. Here the sample spans some 500,000 clones, 70% to 80% being singletons. The sample consisted of PBMCs. The receptors here all came from a woman aged 40 to 50 in good health. Some clones in this sample may be carry-over from other donors' samples.

The V call is TRBV9, the J call TRBJ2-3; D remains unclear. The V end was cut by 0 bases, the J end by 0 bases, with 11 bases between. This CDR3 has 16 residues. CDR1 is SGDLS, CDR2 YYNGEE, per germline. In DNA, the CDR3 is TGTGCCAGCAGCGTAGCTTACTACCATAGCACAGATACGCAGTATTTT. This codes for CASSVAYYHSTDTQYF.

The chain combines TRBV27 with TRBJ2-1; 7 bases match TRBD1. The CDR3 consists of 15 residues. Trimming took 7 bases from V and 8 from J; bases not matched to a gene: 14. Germline CDR1 reads MNHEY; CDR2 reads SMNVEV (reference sequence). The DNA of the CDR3 is TGTGCCAGCACCAGGACAGGACTTTTGGTTCATGAGCAGTTCTTC. It encodes CASTRTGLLVHEQFF.